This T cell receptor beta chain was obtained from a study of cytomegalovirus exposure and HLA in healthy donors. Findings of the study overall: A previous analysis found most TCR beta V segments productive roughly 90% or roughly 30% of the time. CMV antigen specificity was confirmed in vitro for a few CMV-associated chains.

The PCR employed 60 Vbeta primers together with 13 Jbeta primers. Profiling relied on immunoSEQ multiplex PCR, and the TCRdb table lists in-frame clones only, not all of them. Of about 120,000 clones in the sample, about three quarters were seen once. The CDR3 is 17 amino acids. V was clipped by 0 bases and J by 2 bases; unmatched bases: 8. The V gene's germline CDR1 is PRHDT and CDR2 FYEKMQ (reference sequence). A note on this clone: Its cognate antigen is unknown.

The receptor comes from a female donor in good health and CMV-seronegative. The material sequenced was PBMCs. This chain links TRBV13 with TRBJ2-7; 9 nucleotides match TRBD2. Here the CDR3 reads CASSLGPGAGGTYEQYF. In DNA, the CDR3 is TGTGCCAGCAGCTTAGGTCCCGGCGCGGGGGGGACCTACGAGCAGTACTTC. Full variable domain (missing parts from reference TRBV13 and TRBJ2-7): AAGVIQSPRHLIKEKRETATLKCYPIPRHDTVYWYQQGPGQDPQFLISFYEKMQSDKGSIPDRFSAQQFSDYHSELNMSSLELGDSALYFCASSLGPGAGGTYEQYFGPGTRLTVT.